This T cell receptor (beta chain) is drawn from a study of shared clonotypes between healthy human individuals. J gave up 6 bases and V 3 bases, and 12 bases lay outside the gene matches. This CDR3 region has 16 residues. Germline assignment: CDR1 SEHNR and CDR2 FQNEAQ (reference sequence). Repertoires were generated with immunoSEQ multiplex PCR, while TCRdb's copy carries only in-frame clones and drops some. The data contain some 2.3 million clones, more than 80% of them seen just once; the ten biggest clones take up 0.39%. The sequence derives from a man between 18 and 29 years old in good health. Some clones in this sample may be carry-over from other donors' samples. Sequenced material: naive CD4+ T cells from PBMCs. Stated subset: CD45RA+ positively selected. V gene TRBV7-9 combines with J gene TRBJ2-7; 9 bases match TRBD2. The CDR3 is CASSLDQIAGEGEQYF. As DNA, the CDR3 is TGTGCCAGCAGCTTGGACCAAATAGCGGGGGAGGGCGAGCAGTACTTC.